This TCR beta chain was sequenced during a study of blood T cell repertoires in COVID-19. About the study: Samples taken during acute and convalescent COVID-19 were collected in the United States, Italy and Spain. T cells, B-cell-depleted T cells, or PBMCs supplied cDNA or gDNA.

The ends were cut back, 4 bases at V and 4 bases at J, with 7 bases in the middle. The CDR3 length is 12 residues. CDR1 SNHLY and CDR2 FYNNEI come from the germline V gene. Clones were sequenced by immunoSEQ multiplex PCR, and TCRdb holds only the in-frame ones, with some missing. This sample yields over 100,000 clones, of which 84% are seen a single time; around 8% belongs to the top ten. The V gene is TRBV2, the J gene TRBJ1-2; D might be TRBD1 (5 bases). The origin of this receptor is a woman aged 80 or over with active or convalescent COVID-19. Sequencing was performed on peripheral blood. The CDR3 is CASSGQSYGYTF. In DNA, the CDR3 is TGTGCCAGCAGTGGACAGAGCTATGGCTACACCTTC.